One sample yielded the 13 T cell receptor beta chains listed below, sequenced in a study of cytomegalovirus exposure and HLA in healthy donors. With 60 Vbeta and 13 Jbeta primers, the PCR was carried out. The assay was immunoSEQ multiplex PCR, and TCRdb's table has in-frame clones only and misses some. The table lists roughly 100,000 clones, 75% to 85% of them singletons. The sample consisted of PBMCs. These receptors all stem from a woman in her late teens or twenties in good health and CMV-seropositive.

V gene TRBV19 combines with J gene TRBJ1-1; D gene unclear. Trimming took off 6 bases at V and 2 bases at J, with 4 bases between the two ends. CDR3 length: 11 residues. The germline CDR1 and CDR2 sequences are LNHDA and SQIVND (reference sequence). This CDR3 is CASSKNTEAFF. CDR3 nucleotides: TGTGCCAGTAGCAAAAACACTGAAGCTTTCTTT. Complete variable domain (other parts from reference TRBV19 and TRBJ1-1): DGGITQSPKYLFRKEGQNVTLSCEQNLNHDAMYWYRQDPGQGLRLIYYSQIVNDFQKGDIAEGYSVSREKKESFPLTVTSAQKNPTAFYLCASSKNTEAFFGQGTRLTVV.

The gene calls are TRBV21-1 and TRBJ2-7; the table calls TRBD2, which could not be checked here. TRBV21-1 is a pseudogene segment. CDR3 length: 16 amino acids. The CDR3 region is CASSKIERENSYEQYF. CDR3 sequence (DNA): TGTGCCAGCAGCAAAATCGAGAGAGAAAATTCCTACGAGCAGTACTTC.

The chain has TRBV7-6 and TRBJ2-5; a weak D match, TRBD1 (5 bases). This CDR3 has 16 amino acids. The germline V gene has CDR1 SGHVS and CDR2 FNYEAQ. V lost 2 bases and J 4 bases, leaving 17 bases between the germline ends. DNA for the CDR3: TGTGCCAGCAGCTTAAGGGGTAGGACGGGCGGAGAGACCCAGTACTTC. Its translation is CASSLRGRTGGETQYF.

This sequence joins TRBV27 and TRBJ2-1; 8 bases are shared with TRBD1. This CDR3 has 16 residues. Germline CDR1 and CDR2: MNHEY and SMNVEV (reference sequence). Trimming removed 6 bases from V and 0 bases from J; junction bases left unmatched: 7. The CDR3 DNA sequence: TGTGCCAGCAGGGGAGGACAGGGAAGCTCCTACAATGAGCAGTTCTTC. Its protein is CASRGGQGSSYNEQFF.

V gene TRBV11-2 combines with J gene TRBJ1-2; 8 nucleotides agree with TRBD1. Germline lookup yields CDR1 SGHAT and CDR2 FQNNGV. Trimming removed 5 bases from V and 4 bases from J; junction bases left unmatched: 12. This CDR3 spans 16 amino acids. This CDR3 reads CASSKDSGTGPYGYTF. For the CDR3, the DNA is TGTGCCAGCAGCAAAGACTCCGGGACAGGACCCTATGGCTACACCTTC.

The CDR3 nucleotides are TGTGCCAGCAGTCACCTCAGGGGGCTTAACACTGAAGCTTTCTTT. As protein: CASSHLRGLNTEAFF. V and J are TRBV28 and TRBJ1-1, with 8 bases lining up with TRBD1. Trimming took 5 bases from V and 2 from J; bases not matched to a gene: 7. The germline V gene encodes CDR1 MDHEN and CDR2 SYDVKM. The CDR3 consists of 15 residues.

This clone was seen only a few times. The chain recombines TRBV2 with TRBJ1-5; a weak D match, TRBD1 (6 bases). The J call may be in error: the DNA end matches TRBJ2-3 better. The CDR3 extends over 15 amino acids. CDR1 and CDR2 from the germline V gene are SNHLY and FYNNEI. CDR3 DNA: TGTGCCAGCAGTGAAGAGGACACGTCCGGACAGCCCCAGTATTTT. This codes for CASSEEDTSGQPQYF.

The gene calls are TRBV9 and TRBJ1-6; possible D gene TRBD1, 5 bases. V lost 3 bases and J 0 bases, leaving 10 bases between the germline ends. This CDR3 has 16 residues. From germline, CDR1 is SGDLS and CDR2 YYNGEE. The CDR3 here is CASSERQSSYNSPLHF. CDR3 DNA sequence: TGTGCCAGCAGCGAGCGACAGAGCTCCTATAATTCACCCCTCCACTTT.

V is TRBV10-3 and J is TRBJ1-1; D is uncertain. The CDR3 extends over 12 amino acids. Looked up from germline, CDR1 is ENHRY and CDR2 is SYGVKD. V lost 4 bases and J 4 bases, leaving 7 bases between the germline ends. This CDR3 reads CAISGEATEAFF. The DNA of the CDR3 is TGTGCCATCAGTGGCGAGGCCACTGAAGCTTTCTTT.

This clone was observed a few times. The gene calls are TRBV6-1 and TRBJ1-5; weak D call: TRBD1 (6 bases). The CDR3 spans 15 residues. V was trimmed by 0 bases and J by 2 bases, leaving 8 bases between them. Germline loops: CDR1 MNHNS, CDR2 SASEGT. The CDR3 region has the DNA TGTGCCAGCAGTGAAGCCCCAGGGGGCAATCAGCCCCAGCATTTT. Protein sequence: CASSEAPGGNQPQHF.

This clone has just a few counts. This sequence joins TRBV6-1 and TRBJ2-7, with a possible D match to TRBD2 (6 bases). With 7 bases removed from V and 4 bases from J, the gap between germline ends came to 14 bases. CDR3 length: 13 residues. Germline assignment: CDR1 MNHNS and CDR2 SASEGT. The chain's CDR3 is CASIGEVRYEQYF. CDR3 bases: TGTGCCAGCATTGGGGAGGTGAGGTACGAGCAGTACTTC.

This sequence joins TRBV5-1 and TRBJ2-2; 9 bases align to TRBD1. V dropped 4 bases and J dropped 6; count of bases not matched to a gene: 4. Germline V lookup: CDR1 SGHRS, CDR2 YFSETQ. The CDR3 extends over 14 amino acids. CDR3 amino acids: CASSLGQGPGELFF. The CDR3 DNA reads TGCGCCAGCAGCCTGGGACAGGGCCCCGGGGAGCTGTTTTTT.

This clone was detected a few times. The chain is built from TRBV9 and TRBJ2-1; 7 bases are shared with TRBD2. CDR3 length: 20 amino acids. Germline assignment: CDR1 SGDLS and CDR2 YYNGEE. Trimming removed 4 bases from V and 5 bases from J; junction bases left unmatched: 24. Here the CDR3 reads CASSPRGLADTRYPHNEQFF. DNA of the CDR3: TGTGCCAGCAGCCCCCGTGGTCTAGCGGACACCAGATACCCTCACAATGAGCAGTTCTTC.